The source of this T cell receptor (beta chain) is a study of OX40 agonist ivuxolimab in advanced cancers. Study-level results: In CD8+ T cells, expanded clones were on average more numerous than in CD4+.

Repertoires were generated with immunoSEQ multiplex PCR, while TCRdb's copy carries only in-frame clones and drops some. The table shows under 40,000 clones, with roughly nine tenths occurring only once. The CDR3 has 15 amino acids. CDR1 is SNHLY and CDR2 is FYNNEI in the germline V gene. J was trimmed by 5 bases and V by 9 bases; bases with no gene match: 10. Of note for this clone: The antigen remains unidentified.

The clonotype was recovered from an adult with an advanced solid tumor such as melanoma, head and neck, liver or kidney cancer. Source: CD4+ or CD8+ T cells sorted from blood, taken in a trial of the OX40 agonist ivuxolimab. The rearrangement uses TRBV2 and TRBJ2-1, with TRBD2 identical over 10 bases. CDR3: CASKSGTSANNEQFF. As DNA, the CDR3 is TGTGCCAGTAAGTCCGGGACTAGCGCGAACAATGAGCAGTTCTTC.